The sequence of this TCR beta chain was determined in a study of control samples from healthy donors and cancer patients. Clones were read by immunoSEQ multiplex PCR, and TCRdb kept only the in-frame ones, dropping some. The repertoire holds 100,000 to 150,000 clones, with approximately 90% as singletons. This clone was detected only once. Other nucleotide sequences in the sample specify the same CDR3. This clonotype was obtained from a man between 18 and 35 years old in good health. Sequenced sample: blood.

CDR3 in DNA: TGTGCCAGCAGTCTAAACACCGGGGAGCTGTTTTTT. It translates to CASSLNTGELFF. This chain connects TRBV12-3 or TRBV12-4 to TRBJ2-2; no reliable D call. Trimming removed 5 bases at V and 2 bases at J, with 3 bases between. The CDR3 runs to 12 residues.